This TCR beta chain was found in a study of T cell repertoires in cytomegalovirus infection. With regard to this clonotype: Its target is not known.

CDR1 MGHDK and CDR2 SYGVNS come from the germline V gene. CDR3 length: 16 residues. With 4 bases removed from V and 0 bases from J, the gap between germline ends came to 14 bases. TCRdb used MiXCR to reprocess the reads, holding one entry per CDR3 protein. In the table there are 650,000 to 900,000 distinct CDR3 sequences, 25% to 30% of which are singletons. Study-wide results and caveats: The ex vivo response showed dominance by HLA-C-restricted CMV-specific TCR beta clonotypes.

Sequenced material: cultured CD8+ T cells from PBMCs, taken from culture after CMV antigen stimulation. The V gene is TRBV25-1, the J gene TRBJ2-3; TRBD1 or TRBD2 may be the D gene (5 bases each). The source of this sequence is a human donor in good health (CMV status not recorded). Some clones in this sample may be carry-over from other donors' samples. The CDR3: CASSGVVGDSTDTQYF. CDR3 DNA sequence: TGTGCCAGCAGTGGAGTTGTTGGGGACAGCACAGATACGCAGTATTTT.